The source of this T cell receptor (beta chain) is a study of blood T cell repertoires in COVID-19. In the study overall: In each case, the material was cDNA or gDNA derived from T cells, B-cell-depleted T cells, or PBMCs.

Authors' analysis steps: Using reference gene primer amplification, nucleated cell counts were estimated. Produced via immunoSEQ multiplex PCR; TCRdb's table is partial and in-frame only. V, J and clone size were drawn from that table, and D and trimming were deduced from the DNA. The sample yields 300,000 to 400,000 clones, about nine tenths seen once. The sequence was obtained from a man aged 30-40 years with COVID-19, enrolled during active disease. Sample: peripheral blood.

The CDR3 DNA follows: TGTGCCAGCAGGCCCCTAGCGGGGCGCTACGAGCAGTACTTC. Its protein product is CASRPLAGRYEQYF. The chain is built from TRBV6-6 and TRBJ2-7; 9 bases align to TRBD2. Germline assignment: CDR1 MNHNY and CDR2 SVGAGI (reference sequence). CDR3 length: 14 amino acids. The J segment lost 3 bases and the V segment lost 6 bases, leaving 6 bases of the junction unmatched.